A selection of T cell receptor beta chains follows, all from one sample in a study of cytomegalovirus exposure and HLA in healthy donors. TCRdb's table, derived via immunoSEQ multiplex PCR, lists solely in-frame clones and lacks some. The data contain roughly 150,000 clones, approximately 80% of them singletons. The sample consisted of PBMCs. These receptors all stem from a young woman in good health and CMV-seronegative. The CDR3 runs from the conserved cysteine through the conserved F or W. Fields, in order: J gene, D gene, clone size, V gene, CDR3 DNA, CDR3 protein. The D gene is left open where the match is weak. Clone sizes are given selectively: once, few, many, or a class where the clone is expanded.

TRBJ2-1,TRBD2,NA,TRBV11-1,TGTGCCAGCAGTTCTTCTAGCGGCTCCTACAATGAGCAGTTCTTC,CASSSSSGSYNEQFF
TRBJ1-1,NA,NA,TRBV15,TGTGCCACCAGCAGAGCGAGATTTGAAGCTTTCTTT,CATSRARFEAFF
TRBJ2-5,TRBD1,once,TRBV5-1,TGCGCCAGCAGCTTCACAAGGGGACGGCAGGGGGCGCCGGAGACCCAGTACTTC,CASSFTRGRQGAPETQYF
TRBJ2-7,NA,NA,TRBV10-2,TGCGCCAGCAGTGAGTCTCCAGGGTTTGGTTTAGCCTACGAGCAGTACTTC,CASSESPGFGLAYEQYF
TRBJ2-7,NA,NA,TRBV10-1,TGCGCCAGCAGTGAGTCGAGGTCAGCCGAGCAGTACTTC,CASSESRSAEQYF
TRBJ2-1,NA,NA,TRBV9,TGTGCCAGCAGTAGGTTCGCGGGATTAGACAATGAGCAGTTCTTC,CASSRFAGLDNEQFF
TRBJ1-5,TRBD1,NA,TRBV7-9,TGTGCCAGCAGCCCGCCGGGGACAGATAATCAGCCCCAGCATTTT,CASSPPGTDNQPQHF
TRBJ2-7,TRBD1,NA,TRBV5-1,TGCGCCAGCAGCTTGGCTTTACAGGGGCTCGACGAGCAGTACTTC,CASSLALQGLDEQYF
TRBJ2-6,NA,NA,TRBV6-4,TGTGCCAGCAGTGCCGGCTCTGGGGCCAACGTCCTGACTTTC,CASSAGSGANVLTF
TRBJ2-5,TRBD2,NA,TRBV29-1,TGCAGCGTTATAAAGACTAGCGGGATGGAGACCCAGTACTTC,CSVIKTSGMETQYF
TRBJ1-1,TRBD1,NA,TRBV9,TGTGCCAGCAGCGTGACAGGGAGCACTGAAGCTTTCTTT,CASSVTGSTEAFF
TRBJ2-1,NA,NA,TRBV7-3,TGTGCCAGCAGCCCGACCGGGACTGCTTACAATGAGCAGTTCTTC,CASSPTGTAYNEQFF
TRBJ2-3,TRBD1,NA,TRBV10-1,TGCGCCAGTCCTTTGGACAGGGGGCAGGGAGATACGCAGTATTTT,CASPLDRGQGDTQYF
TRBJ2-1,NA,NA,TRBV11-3,TGTGCCAGCAGCTTACCTTGGAGTGAGCAGTTCTTC,CASSLPWSEQFF
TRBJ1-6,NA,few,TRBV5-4,TGTGCCAGCAGCCTAGGTCCCCCACATTTAAGCTCTTCACCCCTCCACTTT,CASSLGPPHLSSSPLHF
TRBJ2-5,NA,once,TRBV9,TGTGCCAGCAGCGTATCCCCCGGGACTGTGGAGACCCAGTACTTC,CASSVSPGTVETQYF
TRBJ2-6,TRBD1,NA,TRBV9,TGTGCCAGCAGCCCAAAGACAGGGGACGGGGCCAACGTCCTGACTTTC,CASSPKTGDGANVLTF
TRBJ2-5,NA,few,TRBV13,TGTGCCAGCAGCTTAGAAGGGTGGGGCGAGACCCAGTACTTC,CASSLEGWGETQYF
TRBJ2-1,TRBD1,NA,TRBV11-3,TGTGCCAGCAGCTTTGAGACAGGGGATAAGCAGTTCTTC,CASSFETGDKQFF
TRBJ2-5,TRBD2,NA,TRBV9,TGTGCCAGCAGCGTCGGACTAGCGGCAGAGACCCAGTACTTC,CASSVGLAAETQYF
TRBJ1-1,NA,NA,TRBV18,TGTGCCAGCTCACCCGGGAGGAATGAAGCTTTCTTT,CASSPGRNEAFF
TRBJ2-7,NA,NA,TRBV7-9,TGTGCCAGCAGCTTAGCGGAGGAATACGAGCAGTACTTC,CASSLAEEYEQYF
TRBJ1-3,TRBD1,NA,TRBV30,TGTGCCTCCCGACAGGGGGCTGGAAACACCATATATTTT,CASRQGAGNTIYF
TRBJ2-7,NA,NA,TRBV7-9,TGTGCCAGCAGCCCTATCCAGGAAAGCTACGAGCAGTACTTC,CASSPIQESYEQYF
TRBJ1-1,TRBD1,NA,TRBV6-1,TGTGCCAGCAGGGGGGGACAGGGGGCGGAGAGGGCTTTCTTT,CASRGGQGAERAFF
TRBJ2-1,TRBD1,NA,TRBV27,TGTGCCAGCAGTTTATCAGCAGGGGGCTCCTACAATGAGCAGTTCTTC,CASSLSAGGSYNEQFF
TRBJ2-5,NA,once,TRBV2,TGTGCCAGCAGCGCGGTATCCACTAACCAAGAGACCCAGTACTTC,CASSAVSTNQETQYF
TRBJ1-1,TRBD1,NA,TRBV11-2,TGTGCCAGCAGCTTGACAGGGTCGGGCACTGAAGCTTTCTTT,CASSLTGSGTEAFF
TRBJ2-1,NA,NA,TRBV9,TGTGCCAGCAGCTCGAGGGGGGGGTACAATGAGCAGTTCTTC,CASSSRGGYNEQFF
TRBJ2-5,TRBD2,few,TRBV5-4,TGTGCCAGCAGCGCCAGCAGCGGGAGGGGAGAGACCCAGTACTTC,CASSASSGRGETQYF
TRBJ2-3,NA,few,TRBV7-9,TGTGCCAGCAAATCTACAGATACGCAGTATTTT,CASKSTDTQYF
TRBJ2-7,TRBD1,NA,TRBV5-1,TGCGCCAGCAGCCCGAGGGGACAGGGGGATCAGGAGCAGTACTTC,CASSPRGQGDQEQYF
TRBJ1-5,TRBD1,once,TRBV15,TGTGCCACCAGTTCTGACAGGGGCCAGCCCCAGCATTTT,CATSSDRGQPQHF
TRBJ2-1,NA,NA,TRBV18,TGTGCCAGCTCACCACAGAGAGGTGATGAGCAGTTCTTC,CASSPQRGDEQFF
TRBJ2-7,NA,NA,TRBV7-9,TGTGCCAGCAGCTTCGGTCCGAACTACGAGCAGTACTTC,CASSFGPNYEQYF
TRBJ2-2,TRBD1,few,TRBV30,TGTGCCTGGAGGGGGACAGGGTCGAACACCGGGGAGCTGTTTTTT,CAWRGTGSNTGELFF
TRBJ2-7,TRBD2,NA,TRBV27,TGTGCCAGCAAACGGGGACTAGCGGGAGTCTACGAGCAGTACTTC,CASKRGLAGVYEQYF